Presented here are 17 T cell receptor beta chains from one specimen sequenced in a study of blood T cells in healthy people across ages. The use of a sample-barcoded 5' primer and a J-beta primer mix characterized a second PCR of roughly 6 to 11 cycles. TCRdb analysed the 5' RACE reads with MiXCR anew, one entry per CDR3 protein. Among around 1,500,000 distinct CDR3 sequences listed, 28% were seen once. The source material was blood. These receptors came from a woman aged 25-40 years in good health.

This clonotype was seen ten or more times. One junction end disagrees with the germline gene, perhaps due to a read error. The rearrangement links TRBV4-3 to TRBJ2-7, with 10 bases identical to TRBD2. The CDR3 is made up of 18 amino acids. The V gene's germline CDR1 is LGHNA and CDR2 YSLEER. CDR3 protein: CASSQEGVGAGGAYEQYF. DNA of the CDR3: TGCGCTAGCAGCCAAGAAGGAGTCGGAGCGGGGGGGGCCTACGAGCAGTACTTC.

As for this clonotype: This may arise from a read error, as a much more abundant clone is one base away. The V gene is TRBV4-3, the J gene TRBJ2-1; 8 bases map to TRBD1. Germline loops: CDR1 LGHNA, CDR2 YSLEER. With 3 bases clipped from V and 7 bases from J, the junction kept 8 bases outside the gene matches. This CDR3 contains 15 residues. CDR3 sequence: CASSQRTGSGNEQFF. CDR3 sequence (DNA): TGCGCCAGCAGCCAGCGGACAGGGTCAGGGAATGAGCAGTTCTTC.

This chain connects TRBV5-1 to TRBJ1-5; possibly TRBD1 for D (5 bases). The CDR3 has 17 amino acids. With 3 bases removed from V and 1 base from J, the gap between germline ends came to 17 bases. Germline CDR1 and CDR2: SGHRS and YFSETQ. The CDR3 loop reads CASSSGPLGGSNQPQHF. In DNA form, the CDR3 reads TGCGCCAGCAGCTCGGGTCCATTGGGGGGAAGCAATCAGCCCCAGCATTTT.

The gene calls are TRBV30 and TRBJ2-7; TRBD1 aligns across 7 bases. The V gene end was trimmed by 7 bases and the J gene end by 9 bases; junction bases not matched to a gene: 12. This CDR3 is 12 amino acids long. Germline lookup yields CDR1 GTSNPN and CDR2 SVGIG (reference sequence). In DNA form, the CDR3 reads TGTGCCTCCACGGGACAGTCGAGAGGGCAGTACTTC. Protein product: CASTGQSRGQYF.

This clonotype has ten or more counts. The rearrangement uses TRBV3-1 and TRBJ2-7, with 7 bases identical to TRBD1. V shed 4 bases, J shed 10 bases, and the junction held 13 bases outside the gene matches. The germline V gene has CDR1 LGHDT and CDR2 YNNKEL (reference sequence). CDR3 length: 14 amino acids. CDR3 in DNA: TGTGCCAGCAGCCTGGGACCGGGACAGCCTGAACAGTACTTC. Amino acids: CASSLGPGQPEQYF.

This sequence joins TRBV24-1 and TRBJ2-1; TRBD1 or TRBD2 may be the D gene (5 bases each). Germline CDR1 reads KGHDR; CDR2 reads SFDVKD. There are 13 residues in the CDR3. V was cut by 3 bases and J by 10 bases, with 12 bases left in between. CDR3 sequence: CATSDGTSYEQFF. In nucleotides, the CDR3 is TGTGCCACCAGTGATGGGACGTCCTACGAGCAGTTCTTC.

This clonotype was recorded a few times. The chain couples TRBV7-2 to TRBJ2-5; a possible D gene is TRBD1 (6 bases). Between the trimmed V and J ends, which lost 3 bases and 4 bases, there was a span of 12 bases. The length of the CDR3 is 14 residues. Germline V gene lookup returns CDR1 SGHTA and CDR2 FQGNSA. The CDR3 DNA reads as TGTGCCAGCAGCTTCCAGGGGACCGGAGAGACCCAGTACTTC. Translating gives CASSFQGTGETQYF.

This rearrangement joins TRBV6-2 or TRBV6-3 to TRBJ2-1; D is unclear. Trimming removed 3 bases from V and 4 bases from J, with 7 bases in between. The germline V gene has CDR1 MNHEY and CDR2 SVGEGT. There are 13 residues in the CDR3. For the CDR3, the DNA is TGTGCCAGCAGTTATCTCCTATACAATGAGCAGTTCTTC. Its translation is CASSYLLYNEQFF.

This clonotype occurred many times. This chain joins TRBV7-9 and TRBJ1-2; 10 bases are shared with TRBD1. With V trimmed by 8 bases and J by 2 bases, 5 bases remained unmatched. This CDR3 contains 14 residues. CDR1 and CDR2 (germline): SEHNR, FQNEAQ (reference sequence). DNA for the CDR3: TGTGCCAGCTCGCCGGGACAGGGGAACTATGGCTACACCTTC. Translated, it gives CASSPGQGNYGYTF.

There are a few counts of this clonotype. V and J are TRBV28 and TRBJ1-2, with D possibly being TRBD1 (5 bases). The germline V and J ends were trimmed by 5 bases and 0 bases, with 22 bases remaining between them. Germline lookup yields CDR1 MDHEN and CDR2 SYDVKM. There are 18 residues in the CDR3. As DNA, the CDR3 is TGTGCCAGCAGTATACAGACCGGGACCCCTCTTGCTAACTATGGCTACACCTTC. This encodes CASSIQTGTPLANYGYTF.

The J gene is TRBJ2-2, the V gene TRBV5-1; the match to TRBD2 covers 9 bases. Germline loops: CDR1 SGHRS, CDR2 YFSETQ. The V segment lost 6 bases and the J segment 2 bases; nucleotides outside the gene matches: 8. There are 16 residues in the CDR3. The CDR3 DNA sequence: TGCGCCAGCACCCCTGGACTAGCGATCAACACCGGGGAGCTGTTTTTT. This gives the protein CASTPGLAINTGELFF.

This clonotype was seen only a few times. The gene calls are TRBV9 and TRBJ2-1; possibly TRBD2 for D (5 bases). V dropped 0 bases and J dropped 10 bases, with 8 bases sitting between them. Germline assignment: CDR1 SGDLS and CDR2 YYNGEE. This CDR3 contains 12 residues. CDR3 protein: CASSVGEREQFF. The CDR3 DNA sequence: TGTGCCAGCAGCGTAGGAGAGCGGGAGCAGTTCTTC.

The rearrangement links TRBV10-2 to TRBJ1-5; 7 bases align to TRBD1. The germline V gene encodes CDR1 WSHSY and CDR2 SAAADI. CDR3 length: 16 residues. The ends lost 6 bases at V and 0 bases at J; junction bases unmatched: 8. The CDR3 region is CASRMGTANSNQPQHF. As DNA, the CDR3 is TGCGCCAGCAGGATGGGGACAGCTAATAGCAATCAGCCCCAGCATTTT.

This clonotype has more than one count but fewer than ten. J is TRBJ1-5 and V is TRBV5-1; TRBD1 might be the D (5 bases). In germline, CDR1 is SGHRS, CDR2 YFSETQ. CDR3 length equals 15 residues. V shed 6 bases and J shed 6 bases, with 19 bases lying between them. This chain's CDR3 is CASTETGHEGQPQHF. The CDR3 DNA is TGCGCCAGCACCGAGACCGGACACGAGGGTCAGCCCCAGCATTTT. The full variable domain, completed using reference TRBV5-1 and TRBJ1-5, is KAGVTQTPRYLIKTRGQQVTLSCSPISGHRSVSWYQQTPGQGLQFLFEYFSETQRNKGNFPGRFSGRQFSNSRSEMNVSTLELGDSALYLCASTETGHEGQPQHFGDGTRLSIL.

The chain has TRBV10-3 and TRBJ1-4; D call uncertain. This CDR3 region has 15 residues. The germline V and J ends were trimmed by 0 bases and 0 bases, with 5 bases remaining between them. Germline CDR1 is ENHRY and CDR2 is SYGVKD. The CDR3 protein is CAISESSATNEKLFF. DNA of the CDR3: TGTGCCATCAGTGAGTCCAGCGCAACTAATGAAAAACTGTTTTTT.

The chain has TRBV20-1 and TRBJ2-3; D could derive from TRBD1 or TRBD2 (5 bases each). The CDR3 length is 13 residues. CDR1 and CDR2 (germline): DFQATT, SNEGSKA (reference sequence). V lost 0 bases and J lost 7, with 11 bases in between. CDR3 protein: CSARDRGLHTQYF. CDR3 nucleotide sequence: TGCAGTGCTAGAGATCGGGGCCTTCATACGCAGTATTTT.

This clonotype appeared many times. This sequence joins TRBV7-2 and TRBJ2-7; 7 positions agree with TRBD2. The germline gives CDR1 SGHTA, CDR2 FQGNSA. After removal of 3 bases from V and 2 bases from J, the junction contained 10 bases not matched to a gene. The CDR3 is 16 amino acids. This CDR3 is CASSFSSGRTPYEQYF. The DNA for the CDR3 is TGTGCCAGCAGCTTCTCTAGCGGAAGGACCCCCTACGAGCAGTACTTC.